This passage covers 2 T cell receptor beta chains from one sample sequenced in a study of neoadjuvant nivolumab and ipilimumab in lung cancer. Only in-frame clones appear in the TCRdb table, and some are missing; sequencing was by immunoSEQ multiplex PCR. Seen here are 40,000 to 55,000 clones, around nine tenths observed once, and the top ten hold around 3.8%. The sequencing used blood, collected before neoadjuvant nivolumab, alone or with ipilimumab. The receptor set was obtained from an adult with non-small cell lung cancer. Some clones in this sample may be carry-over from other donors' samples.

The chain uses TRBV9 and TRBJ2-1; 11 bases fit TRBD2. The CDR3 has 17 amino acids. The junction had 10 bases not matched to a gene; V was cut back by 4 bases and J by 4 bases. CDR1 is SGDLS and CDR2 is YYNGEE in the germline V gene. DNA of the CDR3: TGTGCCAGCAGCCATCTGGGGGGGACTAGCGGATACAATGAGCAGTTCTTC. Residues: CASSHLGGTSGYNEQFF.

CDR3 amino acids: CASSFAGTGEGYEQYF. For the CDR3, the DNA is TGTGCCAGCTCATTTGCCGGGACAGGGGAGGGCTACGAGCAGTACTTC. The V call is TRBV18, the J call TRBJ2-7, with TRBD1 matching 10 bases. Germline assignment: CDR1 KGHSH and CDR2 LQKENI. The V gene end was trimmed by 5 bases and the J gene end by 3 bases; junction bases not matched to a gene: 10. The CDR3 is made up of 16 amino acids.